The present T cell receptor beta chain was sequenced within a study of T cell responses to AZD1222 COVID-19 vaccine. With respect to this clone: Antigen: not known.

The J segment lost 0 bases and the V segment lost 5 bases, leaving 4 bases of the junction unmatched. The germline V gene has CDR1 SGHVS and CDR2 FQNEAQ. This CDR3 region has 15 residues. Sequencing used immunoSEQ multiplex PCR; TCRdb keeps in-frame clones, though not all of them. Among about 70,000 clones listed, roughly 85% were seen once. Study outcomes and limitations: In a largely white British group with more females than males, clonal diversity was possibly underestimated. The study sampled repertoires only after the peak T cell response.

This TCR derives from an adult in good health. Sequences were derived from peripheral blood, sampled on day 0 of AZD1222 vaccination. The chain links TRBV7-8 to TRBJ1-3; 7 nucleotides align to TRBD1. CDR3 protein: CASSITGDSGNTIYF. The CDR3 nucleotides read TGTGCCAGCAGCATTACAGGGGACTCTGGAAACACCATATATTTT.